The rows below give T cell receptor beta chains drawn from one sample of a study of cytomegalovirus exposure and HLA in healthy donors. Only in-frame clones appear in the TCRdb table, and some are missing; sequencing was by immunoSEQ multiplex PCR. The data contain roughly 100,000 clones, roughly four fifths of them singletons. Source material: PBMCs. These receptors all come from a human donor in good health. Each CDR3 is given with its conserved first and last residue. Each record gives: CDR3 protein, J gene, V gene.

cdr3_aa: CASSSTGTAAYNEQFF
j_call: TRBJ2-1
v_call: TRBV7-3

cdr3_aa: CASSLRLAGGTYNEQFF
j_call: TRBJ2-1
v_call: TRBV27

cdr3_aa: CASSSGRGYEQYF
j_call: TRBJ2-7
v_call: TRBV7-2

cdr3_aa: CASSIGREAGANVLTF
j_call: TRBJ2-6
v_call: TRBV19

cdr3_aa: CAWSVNYQPQHF
j_call: TRBJ1-5
v_call: TRBV30

cdr3_aa: CASSHPGASHEQFF
j_call: TRBJ2-1
v_call: TRBV18

cdr3_aa: CASSLGQGFDEQFF
j_call: TRBJ2-1
v_call: TRBV5-8

cdr3_aa: CASSPVTSGRPNEQFF
j_call: TRBJ2-1
v_call: TRBV28

cdr3_aa: CSVEVPGTYEQYF
j_call: TRBJ2-7
v_call: TRBV29-1

cdr3_aa: CASSSTGGANTGELFF
j_call: TRBJ2-2
v_call: TRBV18

cdr3_aa: CAWRPRQLNTEAFF
j_call: TRBJ1-1
v_call: TRBV30

cdr3_aa: CASVNPGQGSYEQYF
j_call: TRBJ2-7
v_call: TRBV6-1

cdr3_aa: CASSQVVAGGPTATQYF
j_call: TRBJ2-3
v_call: TRBV4-3

cdr3_aa: CASSERDRGLQETQYF
j_call: TRBJ2-5
v_call: TRBV6-1

cdr3_aa: CASSHLLLRDRGRGGELFF
j_call: TRBJ2-2
v_call: TRBV4-3

cdr3_aa: CASSLAQSNEKLFF
j_call: TRBJ1-4
v_call: TRBV5-1

cdr3_aa: CATSRVSGYKGDTQYF
j_call: TRBJ2-3
v_call: TRBV15

cdr3_aa: CASKMTETNYGYTF
j_call: TRBJ1-2
v_call: TRBV7-9

cdr3_aa: CASSRDRGNYGYTF
j_call: TRBJ1-2
v_call: TRBV7-2

cdr3_aa: CASSVESGANVLTF
j_call: TRBJ2-6
v_call: TRBV9

cdr3_aa: CASSELGSSGNTIYF
j_call: TRBJ1-3
v_call: TRBV10-1

cdr3_aa: CASSLRGGSSYEQYF
j_call: TRBJ2-7
v_call: TRBV7-2

cdr3_aa: CASSLGDRRQSEAFF
j_call: TRBJ1-1
v_call: TRBV7-9

cdr3_aa: CASSGRPGAFYGYTF
j_call: TRBJ1-2
v_call: TRBV2

cdr3_aa: CASSLGTGGPQPQHF
j_call: TRBJ1-5
v_call: TRBV7-2

cdr3_aa: CASSQEVKSSYEQYF
j_call: TRBJ2-7
v_call: TRBV4-3

cdr3_aa: CASSFGGVANEQFF
j_call: TRBJ2-1
v_call: TRBV28

cdr3_aa: CASSEDPSLAKNIQYF
j_call: TRBJ2-4
v_call: TRBV2

cdr3_aa: CASRLVAAGGNTEAFF
j_call: TRBJ1-1
v_call: TRBV7-2

cdr3_aa: CACSAGGTDTQYF
j_call: TRBJ2-3
v_call: TRBV5-1

cdr3_aa: CASWETLAGGGTQYF
j_call: TRBJ2-3
v_call: TRBV5-4

cdr3_aa: CASSLWAGDTDTQYF
j_call: TRBJ2-3
v_call: TRBV7-9

cdr3_aa: CASRSQLTEAFF
j_call: TRBJ1-1
v_call: TRBV27

cdr3_aa: CASSYVSGGAGEQFF
j_call: TRBJ2-1
v_call: TRBV6-5

cdr3_aa: CASSLGPSTSGGAVDTQYF
j_call: TRBJ2-3
v_call: TRBV7-2

cdr3_aa: CSAREAREAFF
j_call: TRBJ1-1
v_call: TRBV20-1

cdr3_aa: CASSREGGRAVDEQFF
j_call: TRBJ2-1
v_call: TRBV5-1

cdr3_aa: CASSPPLTGELFF
j_call: TRBJ2-2
v_call: TRBV18

cdr3_aa: CASSPEGSGLADEQYF
j_call: TRBJ2-7
v_call: TRBV7-9

cdr3_aa: CASSSATGNPYF
j_call: TRBJ1-3
v_call: TRBV7-2

cdr3_aa: CASRPDSGNTYEQYF
j_call: TRBJ2-7
v_call: TRBV27

cdr3_aa: CASSPAGRGGYEQYF
j_call: TRBJ2-7
v_call: TRBV18

cdr3_aa: CAISERVAGADNEQFF
j_call: TRBJ2-1
v_call: TRBV10-3

cdr3_aa: CASSIGTGGPYEQYF
j_call: TRBJ2-7
v_call: TRBV19

cdr3_aa: CASSPGIAGVYYEQYF
j_call: TRBJ2-7
v_call: TRBV7-2

cdr3_aa: CASSAQLAGNQETQYF
j_call: TRBJ2-5
v_call: TRBV7-2

cdr3_aa: CASSYSMGAKDNEQFF
j_call: TRBJ2-1
v_call: TRBV6-5

cdr3_aa: CASSYSSTDTQYF
j_call: TRBJ2-3
v_call: TRBV6-5

cdr3_aa: CSVWGDGTGELFF
j_call: TRBJ2-2
v_call: TRBV29-1

cdr3_aa: CASSPRERTNNEQFF
j_call: TRBJ2-1
v_call: TRBV5-1

cdr3_aa: CASSLIPPDRDKLSF
j_call: TRBJ2-3
v_call: TRBV27

cdr3_aa: CASSSSSGRDADTQYF
j_call: TRBJ2-3
v_call: TRBV28

cdr3_aa: CASSQAPNYGYTF
j_call: TRBJ1-2
v_call: TRBV6-1

cdr3_aa: CAWRSKPLTAHNYGYTF
j_call: TRBJ1-2
v_call: TRBV30

cdr3_aa: CASVEGGVGRNQPQHF
j_call: TRBJ1-5
v_call: TRBV28

cdr3_aa: CASREATNEKLFF
j_call: TRBJ1-4
v_call: TRBV28